This T cell receptor (beta chain) was documented in a study of response to subunit inactivated influenza vaccine. Remarks on this clonotype: Its antigen remains unknown.

MiXCR, run by TCRdb on the RT-PCR reads, gives a single entry per CDR3 protein. The data show about 240,000 distinct CDR3 sequences, 9.5% to 15% seen once. The study, taken as a whole, reports: The authors suggested that few new T cells are recruited per seasonal influenza vaccination.

The CDR3 runs to 16 residues. Germline V gene lookup returns CDR1 SGHRS and CDR2 YFSETQ. V trimming: 4 bases; J trimming: 2 bases; junction bases outside the gene matches: 9. The TCR was taken from a man aged 45-60 years who received an inactivated influenza vaccine. The sample was non-naive T cells sorted from PBMCs, taken around 15 days before vaccination. The V call is TRBV5-1, the J call TRBJ2-7; 10 bases map to TRBD2. CDR3: CASSVFVAGGAYEQYF. CDR3 coding DNA: TGCGCCAGCAGCGTCTTTGTAGCGGGGGGAGCCTACGAGCAGTACTTC.